The clone carrying this T cell receptor (beta chain) occurred many times. The antigen is not known. The data belong to a study of blood T cells in healthy people across ages. Study-wide background: Roughly one uniquely barcoded beta molecule per two T cells was captured. Study-level findings and limits: Long-lived donors exceeded aged donors in naive CD4+ cells and diversity. Diversity figures derived from one million T cells were judged to underestimate the true value.

CDR3 length: 16 residues. Germline V gene lookup returns CDR1 DFQATT and CDR2 SNEGSKA (reference sequence). V lost 0 bases and J lost 4; bases outside the gene matches: 8. Isolating PBMCs gave at least 6.5 million of these cells per sample. The use of a sample-barcoded 5' primer and a J-beta primer mix characterized a second PCR of roughly 7 to 11 cycles. MiXCR, applied by TCRdb to the 5' RACE reads, yields one record per CDR3 protein. The sample lists around 900,000 distinct CDR3 sequences, roughly 26% occurring once. The sequencing sample was made of blood. The sequence derives from an elderly woman in good health. V gene TRBV20-1 combines with J gene TRBJ2-3, with 9 bases that match TRBD2. CDR3: CSARDKAGGTPDTQYF. The CDR3 nucleotides are TGCAGTGCTAGAGATAAAGCGGGGGGAACCCCAGATACGCAGTATTTT.